The 30 T cell receptor beta chains given below trace back to one sample, sequenced in a study of CD8 T cells in ankylosing spondylitis. TCRdb analysed the 5' RACE reads with MiXCR anew, one entry per CDR3 protein. The sample has about 130,000 distinct CDR3 sequences; more than 5.5% are singletons. The sequencing sample was made of blood, either unsorted or a sorted T cell fraction (not recorded which). The receptors shown here come from a female donor with ankylosing spondylitis or in good health (not recorded which).

This clonotype was detected ten times or more. The gene calls are TRBV5-1 and TRBJ2-1, with D hard to call. Germline CDR1 and CDR2: SGHRS and YFSETQ. Trimming pared 4 bases from V and 0 bases from J, leaving 11 bases between. The CDR3 has 15 residues. CDR3 amino acids: CASSRVGSSYNEQFF. In DNA, the CDR3 is TGCGCCAGCAGCCGAGTGGGTAGCTCCTACAATGAGCAGTTCTTC.

This clonotype was recorded at least ten times. The V and J genes are TRBV5-1 and TRBJ2-7; 8 bases map to TRBD1. CDR1 is SGHRS and CDR2 is YFSETQ in the germline V gene. V lost 1 base, J lost 5 bases, and 11 bases stayed unmatched. The CDR3 is 16 amino acids. The CDR3 loop reads CASSLFSTGGIDEQYF. The CDR3 nucleotides read TGCGCCAGCAGCTTGTTCAGTACAGGGGGTATCGACGAGCAGTACTTC.

This clonotype has ten or more counts. The chain carries TRBV7-9 and TRBJ2-7; the D gene is possibly TRBD2 (5 bases). Germline V CDR1 and CDR2: SEHNR, FQNEAQ (reference sequence). The CDR3 contains 11 residues. V was trimmed by 7 bases and J by 4 bases, leaving 8 bases between them. This chain's CDR3 is CASIGDYEQYF. CDR3 sequence (DNA): TGTGCCAGCATCGGGGATTACGAGCAGTACTTC. The variable domain in full, with the rest retrieved from reference TRBV7-9 and TRBJ2-7, is DTGVSQNPRHKITKRGQNVTFRCDPISEHNRLYWYRQTLGQGPEFLTYFQNEAQLEKSRLLSDRFSAERPKGSFSTLEIQRTEQGDSAMYLCASIGDYEQYFGPGTRLTVT.

Ten or more counts support this clonotype. The rearrangement links TRBV10-3 to TRBJ2-3; D unresolved. This CDR3 region has 14 residues. The germline CDR1 and CDR2 sequences are ENHRY and SYGVKD. V was clipped by 0 bases and J by 2 bases, with 6 bases between them. CDR3 bases: TGTGCCATCAGTGAGTCCCAAAACACAGATACGCAGTATTTT. Protein: CAISESQNTDTQYF.

This clonotype was seen repeatedly, ten times or more. The rearrangement links TRBV5-1 to TRBJ2-2; 9 nucleotides align to TRBD1. J lost 0 bases, V lost 4 bases, and 1 base had no gene match. This CDR3 contains 15 residues. In germline, CDR1 is SGHRS, CDR2 YFSETQ. The CDR3 reads CASSHRGPNTGELFF. The CDR3 region has the DNA TGCGCCAGCAGCCACAGGGGGCCGAACACCGGGGAGCTGTTTTTT.

This clonotype was seen a few times. The V call is TRBV4-2, the J call TRBJ2-2, with TRBD2 matching over 7 bases. This CDR3 has 21 residues. The V gene's germline CDR1 is LGHNA and CDR2 YNFKEQ. V was pared by 3 bases and J by 0 bases, with 19 bases of the junction left unmatched. DNA of the CDR3: TGTGCCAGCAGCCACGGTACGGGGCGGGGGAACGCTCCAACGAACACCGGGGAGCTGTTTTTT. Amino acid sequence: CASSHGTGRGNAPTNTGELFF.

The J gene is TRBJ1-1, the V gene TRBV7-6; TRBD1 matches 12 bases. V lost 1 base to trimming and J lost 8 bases; unmatched junction nucleotides: 2. Germline loops: CDR1 SGHVS, CDR2 FNYEAQ. CDR3 size: 14 residues. As DNA, the CDR3 is TGTGCCAGCAGCTTAGAAGGGACAGGGGGCGAAGCTTTCTTT. Protein sequence: CASSLEGTGGEAFF.

This clonotype has a handful of counts. The chain joins TRBV7-2 to TRBJ2-7, with 15 positions matching TRBD2. From germline, CDR1 is SGHTA and CDR2 FQGNSA. There are 17 residues in the CDR3. J gave up 2 bases and V 5 bases, and 7 bases lay outside the gene matches. CDR3 in DNA: TGTGCCAGCAGCGCGGGACTAGCGGGGGGTCCAACCTACGAGCAGTACTTC. It encodes CASSAGLAGGPTYEQYF. Full variable domain (rest looked up from reference TRBV7-2 and TRBJ2-7): GAGVSQSPSNKVTEKGKDVELRCDPISGHTALYWYRQSLGQGLEFLIYFQGNSAPDKSGLPSDRFSAERTGGSVSTLTIQRTQQEDSAVYLCASSAGLAGGPTYEQYFGPGTRLTVT.

V is TRBV20-1 and J is TRBJ2-1, with 8 nucleotides matching TRBD2. The CDR3 is 13 residues long. The germline V gene encodes CDR1 DFQATT and CDR2 SNEGSKA (reference sequence). The V segment lost 3 bases and the J segment 3 bases; nucleotides outside the gene matches: 1. This CDR3 is CSASGGDYNEQFF. CDR3 nucleotides: TGCAGTGCTAGCGGGGGGGACTACAATGAGCAGTTCTTC.

There are a few counts of this clonotype. This rearrangement joins TRBV6-1 to TRBJ1-1; unclear D gene. This CDR3 has 16 residues. Germline V gives CDR1 MNHNS, CDR2 SASEGT. With 2 bases removed from V and 4 bases from J, the gap between germline ends came to 17 bases. CDR3 coding DNA: TGTGCCAGCAGTGAAAGACCCGCCCGGACGTCCACTGAAGCTTTCTTT. It codes for CASSERPARTSTEAFF.

There are a few counts of this clonotype. V is TRBV20-1 and J is TRBJ2-1; 10 bases agree with TRBD2. Trimming cost V 6 bases and J 10 bases; bases outside gene matches: 12. This CDR3 has 14 residues. Germline CDR1 reads DFQATT; CDR2 reads SNEGSKA (reference sequence). CDR3 sequence reads: CSANMGAAGGEQFF. The CDR3 DNA is TGCAGTGCCAACATGGGGGCAGCGGGGGGGGAGCAGTTCTTC.

Only a few counts were recorded for this clonotype. This chain connects TRBV29-1 to TRBJ2-7, with a weak D call TRBD1 (5 bases). The V end lost 6 bases, the J end lost 3 bases, and 21 bases lay between the germline ends. The CDR3 is 15 residues long. Germline CDR1 SQVTM, CDR2 ANQGSEA. The CDR3 bases are TGCAGCGTGGCCCTGGGGCAGGGAAATCTCTACGAGCAGTACTTC. Translating gives CSVALGQGNLYEQYF.

In its sample, this clonotype was seen many times. The chain joins TRBV5-1 to TRBJ1-5, with 8 bases matching TRBD1. CDR3 length: 15 residues. In germline, CDR1 is SGHRS, CDR2 YFSETQ. With 4 bases clipped from V and 4 bases from J, the junction kept 7 bases outside the gene matches. As DNA, the CDR3 is TGCGCCAGCAGCGTAGAAGGGGACAGGAATCAGCCCCAGCATTTT. Translation gives CASSVEGDRNQPQHF.

This clonotype was counted many times. The V call is TRBV20-1, the J call TRBJ2-7; D unclear. Germline CDR1 and CDR2: DFQATT and SNEGSKA (reference sequence). CDR3 length equals 15 residues. V lost 0 bases, J lost 2 bases, and 14 bases lay in between. The CDR3 here is CSARDPSVDPYEQYF. CDR3 DNA sequence: TGCAGTGCTAGAGACCCCTCAGTGGACCCCTACGAGCAGTACTTC.

This clonotype was picked up many times. This rearrangement joins TRBV5-1 to TRBJ2-7; D is possibly TRBD2 (7 bases). The CDR3 totals 15 residues. Per germline, CDR1 SGHRS and CDR2 YFSETQ. Trimming took 3 bases from V and 3 from J, leaving 16 bases between them. The CDR3 is CASSSLAGADYEQYF. The CDR3 region has the DNA TGCGCCAGCAGCTCCCTGGCGGGGGCAGACTACGAGCAGTACTTC.

The sample holds many counts of this clonotype. The chain combines TRBV5-6 with TRBJ1-1, with D possibly being TRBD1 (6 bases). The V and J ends lost 2 bases and 5 bases respectively, with 10 bases between them. The CDR3 has 13 residues. Germline assignment: CDR1 SGHDT and CDR2 YYEEEE. Here the CDR3 DNA reads TGTGCCAGCAGCTTAGGGGGAAAGACTGAAGCTTTCTTT. Amino acids: CASSLGGKTEAFF. Full variable domain (rest looked up from reference TRBV5-6 and TRBJ1-1): DAGVTQSPTHLIKTRGQQVTLRCSPKSGHDTVSWYQQALGQGPQFIFQYYEEEERQRGNFPDRFSGHQFPNYSSELNVNALLLGDSALYLCASSLGGKTEAFFGQGTRLTVV.

This clonotype was seen at least ten times. The rearrangement joins TRBV6-4 to TRBJ2-7; TRBD1 aligns across 10 bases. After removal of 8 bases from V and 3 bases from J, the junction contained 10 bases not matched to a gene. Germline CDR1 and CDR2: MRHNA and SNTAGT. The length of the CDR3 is 15 residues. CDR3 bases: TGTGCCAGCCGCTGGGGGGACAGGGGCAACTACGAGCAGTACTTC. The encoded protein is CASRWGDRGNYEQYF.

This clonotype was observed many times. This chain connects TRBV7-6 to TRBJ1-5; 7 bases are a match to TRBD1. There are 15 residues in the CDR3. Per the germline V gene, CDR1 is SGHVS and CDR2 is FNYEAQ. V was pared by 1 base and J by 7 bases, with 7 bases of the junction left unmatched. DNA for the CDR3: TGTGCCAGCAGCTTAGGAGGGGGCGGAGGGCAGCCCCAGCATTTT. Its protein product is CASSLGGGGGQPQHF. Full variable domain (outside the CDR3, taken from reference TRBV7-6 and TRBJ1-5): GAGVSQSPRYKVTKRGQDVALRCDPISGHVSLYWYRQALGQGPEFLTYFNYEAQQDKSGLPNDRFSAERPEGSISTLTIQRTEQRDSAMYRCASSLGGGGGQPQHFGDGTRLSIL.

The chain carries TRBV5-1 and TRBJ2-5; D possibly corresponds to TRBD2 (5 bases). CDR1 is SGHRS and CDR2 is YFSETQ in the germline V gene. The germline V and J ends were trimmed by 4 bases and 1 base, with 11 bases remaining between them. CDR3 length: 14 amino acids. The CDR3 region is CASSPEASQETQYF. The DNA for the CDR3 is TGCGCCAGCAGCCCGGAGGCCAGCCAAGAGACCCAGTACTTC.

This clonotype was counted many times. J is TRBJ1-1 and V is TRBV5-6, with D unresolved. The CDR3 sequence is 13 residues long. From germline, CDR1 is SGHDT and CDR2 YYEEEE. V was shortened by 1 base and J by 5 bases, with 9 bases between the two germline ends. The CDR3 here is CASSLPLETEAFF. DNA of the CDR3: TGTGCCAGCAGCTTGCCCCTGGAGACTGAAGCTTTCTTT.

This clonotype was counted many times. The V call is TRBV10-3, the J call TRBJ1-2; no definite D call. CDR1 and CDR2 from the germline V gene are ENHRY and SYGVKD. The CDR3 is made up of 13 amino acids. Trimming pared 3 bases from V and 1 base from J, leaving 6 bases between. For the CDR3, the DNA is TGTGCCATCAGTGACGGCGTTAACTATGGCTACACCTTC. Translation gives CAISDGVNYGYTF.

This clonotype was detected ten times or more. This chain joins TRBV5-6 and TRBJ1-4; D is unclear. V gave up 7 bases and J gave up 4 bases, with 5 bases separating them. The germline V gene has CDR1 SGHDT and CDR2 YYEEEE. CDR3 length: 11 amino acids. As DNA, the CDR3 is TGTGCCAGCCTTGTTAATGAAAAACTGTTTTTT. Translation gives CASLVNEKLFF.

This clonotype occurred many times. The genes are TRBV7-9 and TRBJ2-7; D could derive from TRBD1 or TRBD2 (5 bases each). Germline V gene sequence: CDR1 SEHNR, CDR2 FQNEAQ (reference sequence). The CDR3 has 13 residues. V dropped 3 bases and J dropped 7 bases, with 13 bases sitting between them. The CDR3 protein is CASSLGPTGEQYF. CDR3 DNA: TGTGCCAGCAGCTTGGGACCTACGGGAGAGCAGTACTTC.

The chain carries TRBV6-1 and TRBJ2-2, with D perhaps matching TRBD1 or TRBD2 (5 bases each). The CDR3 spans 16 residues. V lost 1 base to trimming and J lost 0 bases, with 9 bases between them. Germline CDR1 and CDR2: MNHNS and SASEGT. Here the CDR3 DNA reads TGTGCCAGCAGTGAAGAGAGGGGAGCGAACACCGGGGAGCTGTTTTTT. Its protein is CASSEERGANTGELFF.

In its sample, this clonotype was seen many times. The rearrangement links TRBV20-1 to TRBJ2-1; no clear D. The CDR3 has 14 residues. Trimming removed 0 bases from V and 3 bases from J, with 9 bases in between. Germline V gives CDR1 DFQATT, CDR2 SNEGSKA (reference sequence). DNA for the CDR3: TGCAGTGCTAGAGATCCCGCGCTCTACAATGAGCAGTTCTTC. It is translated as CSARDPALYNEQFF.

This clonotype was seen a handful of times. This chain connects TRBV6-1 to TRBJ1-5; D perhaps matches TRBD1 (6 bases). The CDR3 runs 15 residues. Deletions cut 4 bases from V and 1 base from J, with 11 bases between. CDR1 is MNHNS and CDR2 is SASEGT in the germline V gene. CDR3 coding DNA: TGTGCCAGCAGTGCCACAGGACAGAGCAATCAGCCCCAGCATTTT. Translation: CASSATGQSNQPQHF.

This clonotype was detected ten times or more. This chain joins TRBV15 and TRBJ1-6, with D possibly TRBD1 on 6 matching bases. The germline V gene has CDR1 LNHNV and CDR2 YYDKDF (reference sequence). The germline V and J ends were trimmed by 0 bases and 0 bases, with 6 bases remaining between them. The CDR3 consists of 16 residues. CDR3 in DNA: TGTGCCACCAGCAGAGAGGACAGCTCCTATAATTCACCCCTCCACTTT. It specifies CATSREDSSYNSPLHF.

This clonotype was counted many times. The chain joins TRBV4-1 to TRBJ2-3; 7 bases are a match to TRBD1. CDR1 is MGHRA and CDR2 is YSYEKL in the germline V gene. V was clipped by 1 base and J by 4 bases; unmatched bases: 8. The CDR3 runs to 16 residues. The DNA for the CDR3 is TGCGCCAGCAGCCAAGGAAGGGGGCTCCGCGCAGATACGCAGTATTTT. Its protein is CASSQGRGLRADTQYF.

The chain couples TRBV4-1 to TRBJ2-5, with unresolved D. The V and J ends lost 0 bases and 2 bases respectively, with 13 bases between them. This CDR3 is 16 amino acids long. Germline CDR1 is MGHRA and CDR2 is YSYEKL. Written as DNA, the CDR3 is TGCGCCAGCAGCCAAGAAGGGCTGGGCCTACAAGAGACCCAGTACTTC. It encodes CASSQEGLGLQETQYF.

This clonotype was recorded at least ten times. This chain connects TRBV27 to TRBJ1-5; the D is unclear. With 5 bases removed from V and 3 bases from J, the gap between germline ends came to 11 bases. The CDR3 consists of 14 residues. Germline CDR1 MNHEY, CDR2 SMNVEV (reference sequence). The DNA of the CDR3 is TGTGCCAGCAGTCTTGAAGGGCTCAATCAGCCCCAGCATTTT. Its translation: CASSLEGLNQPQHF.